One sample yielded the 32 T cell receptor beta chains listed below, sequenced in a study of HIV-infected patients and healthy controls. Reverse transcription used approximately 500 ng RNA and constant-region primers for alpha and beta. Separate chain-specific third strand synthesis with multiplexing indices produced the alpha and beta libraries. TCRdb independently ran MiXCR on the 5' RACE reads; one entry per CDR3 protein. The sample shows about 6,500 distinct CDR3 sequences, less than 9% of them seen only once. Antiretroviral therapy had run roughly three months, about 14 weeks, before follow-up blood collection. No cell fractionation was done, so the repertoire covers all unsorted peripheral blood T cells. This material consisted of blood, taken during antiretroviral therapy. The origin of the receptors is an adult with HIV infection.

Within the sample, this clonotype is medium-sized. This rearrangement joins TRBV6-5 to TRBJ2-2; the match to TRBD1 covers 9 bases. The germline CDR1 and CDR2 sequences are MNHEY and SVGAGI. The CDR3 runs to 18 residues. V shed 2 bases, J shed 5 bases, and the junction held 12 bases outside the gene matches. CDR3 region: CASSYRATDRGSTGELFF. DNA of the CDR3: TGTGCCAGCAGTTACCGGGCGACTGACAGGGGGTCGACCGGGGAGCTGTTTTTT.

This clonotype is labeled as medium-sized. The CDR3 reads CASSLVSGVEQYF. CDR3 coding DNA: TGTGCCAGCAGCTTAGTATCCGGGGTCGAGCAGTACTTC. The chain couples TRBV7-2 to TRBJ2-7, with D possibly being TRBD2 (5 bases). Per germline, CDR1 SGHTA and CDR2 FQGNSA. Trimming removed 1 base at V and 6 bases at J, with 10 bases between. The CDR3 is 13 residues long.

This clonotype has at least ten counts. The CDR3 region is CASSYSEDSNSPLHF. The CDR3 DNA follows: TGTGCCAGCAGTTACTCGGAGGACAGTAATTCACCCCTCCACTTT. The rearrangement joins TRBV6-6 to TRBJ1-6, with D possibly matching TRBD1 (6 bases). The CDR3 runs to 15 residues. Germline V gene sequence: CDR1 MNHNY, CDR2 SVGAGI (reference sequence). Trimming shortened V by 0 bases and J by 6 bases, and 9 bases separated the two germline ends.

V usage is TRBV10-3 and J usage is TRBJ2-7; 9 bases agree with TRBD1. V shed 6 bases and J 5 bases; nucleotides not matched to a gene: 8. CDR1 is ENHRY, CDR2 SYGVKD, per germline. The CDR3 is 14 amino acids. The CDR3 protein is CAISAGQGVNEQYF. In DNA, the CDR3 is TGTGCCATCAGCGCGGGACAGGGTGTTAACGAGCAGTACTTC.

In its sample, this clonotype was seen many times. The genes are TRBV7-9 and TRBJ1-3; no clear D. CDR1 is SEHNR and CDR2 is FQNEAQ in the germline V gene (reference sequence). CDR3 length: 14 residues. V lost 5 bases to trimming and J lost 7 bases, with 15 bases between them. The CDR3 spells CASSGNLYGNTIYF. The CDR3 DNA sequence: TGTGCCAGCAGCGGAAACCTTTATGGTAACACCATATATTTT.

Within the sample, this clonotype is medium-sized. The chain joins TRBV18 to TRBJ2-2; D is tentatively TRBD1 or TRBD2 (5 bases each). Germline CDR1 and CDR2: KGHSH and LQKENI. Trimming shortened V by 2 bases and J by 0 bases, and 7 bases separated the two germline ends. This CDR3 has 15 amino acids. The CDR3 DNA reads as TGTGCCAGCTCACCAGGGACCGCGAACACCGGGGAGCTGTTTTTT. This codes for CASSPGTANTGELFF.

This clonotype was picked up many times. This chain links TRBV2 with TRBJ2-1; 9 bases line up with TRBD1. J lost 0 bases, V lost 5 bases, and 14 bases had no gene match. The germline gives CDR1 SNHLY, CDR2 FYNNEI. CDR3 length equals 19 residues. CDR3 amino acids: CASSYRGPSALSSYNEQFF. The CDR3 nucleotides read TGTGCCAGCAGTTACAGGGGGCCTAGCGCCCTTAGCTCCTACAATGAGCAGTTCTTC. Based on the CDR3 plus reference TRBV2 and TRBJ2-1, the full variable domain is EPEVTQTPSHQVTQMGQEVILRCVPISNHLYFYWYRQILGQKVEFLVSFYNNEISEKSEIFDDQFSVERPDGSNFTLKIRSTKLEDSAMYFCASSYRGPSALSSYNEQFFGPGTRLTVL.

This clonotype appeared a few times. The chain recombines TRBV19 with TRBJ1-1; D might be TRBD1 (5 bases). CDR3 length: 13 residues. Germline loops: CDR1 LNHDA, CDR2 SQIVND (reference sequence). Trimming left V 5 bases short and J 6 bases short, with 13 bases between. CDR3 region: CASSVGAGAEAFF. Written as DNA, the CDR3 is TGTGCCAGTAGTGTAGGGGCTGGCGCTGAAGCTTTCTTT.

This clonotype qualifies as medium-sized. The V and J genes are TRBV20-1 and TRBJ2-7; TRBD1 agrees at 9 bases. J was trimmed by 3 bases and V by 0 bases; bases with no gene match: 6. Germline V lookup: CDR1 DFQATT, CDR2 SNEGSKA (reference sequence). This CDR3 has 15 amino acids. CDR3 in amino acids: CSARDVSGQGYEQYF. DNA of the CDR3: TGCAGTGCTAGAGATGTTTCGGGACAGGGCTACGAGCAGTACTTC.

This clonotype is classed as medium-sized (0.01 to 0.1%). The V and J genes are TRBV6-2 or TRBV6-3 and TRBJ2-7, with 13 bases fitting TRBD2. The CDR3 is 14 residues long. Losses at the gene ends were 5 bases for V and 4 bases for J; bases not matched to a gene: 2. Germline V gives CDR1 MNHEY, CDR2 SVGEGT. CDR3 sequence reads: CASSRTSGSYEQYF. The CDR3 DNA sequence: TGTGCCAGCAGTAGGACTAGCGGGAGTTACGAGCAGTACTTC.

By frequency in the sample, this clonotype is medium-sized. The chain employs TRBV12-3 or TRBV12-4 and TRBJ2-7; 8 bases align to TRBD1. V lost 5 bases to trimming and J lost 3 bases; unmatched junction nucleotides: 6. This CDR3 spans 14 amino acids. In nucleotides, the CDR3 is TGTGCCAGCAGTGATACAGGGGGTGACTACGAGCAGTACTTC. This encodes CASSDTGGDYEQYF.

This clonotype is medium-sized by share. The rearrangement links TRBV6-1 to TRBJ2-1, with D perhaps TRBD1 (6 bases). In germline, CDR1 is MNHNS, CDR2 SASEGT. This CDR3 has 15 residues. V was pared by 3 bases and J by 7 bases, with 16 bases between. This chain's CDR3 is CASSDPRTENNEQFF. For the CDR3, the DNA is TGTGCCAGCAGTGACCCCCGGACAGAAAATAATGAGCAGTTCTTC.

This clonotype was recorded at least ten times. V gene TRBV5-1 combines with J gene TRBJ2-7, with D perhaps being TRBD1 or TRBD2 (5 bases each). The CDR3 is made up of 14 amino acids. V was shortened by 0 bases and J by 0 bases, with 7 bases between the two germline ends. Germline V CDR1 and CDR2: SGHRS, YFSETQ. CDR3 coding DNA: TGCGCCAGCAGCTTGGGGGGGAACTCCTACGAGCAGTACTTC. It specifies CASSLGGNSYEQYF.

By share, this clonotype ranks as medium-sized (0.01 to 0.1%). This sequence joins TRBV24-1 and TRBJ2-1, with 8 bases identical to TRBD1. CDR3 length equals 16 residues. The J segment lost 3 bases and the V segment lost 3 bases, leaving 6 bases of the junction unmatched. Germline values: CDR1 KGHDR, CDR2 SFDVKD. The CDR3 bases are TGTGCCACCAGTGATGACCGGGACAGGTACTACAATGAGCAGTTCTTC. This codes for CATSDDRDRYYNEQFF.

By proportion, this clonotype is medium-sized. The chain combines TRBV6-1 with TRBJ1-5; 7 bases are shared with TRBD1. The junction had 9 bases not matched to a gene; V was cut back by 3 bases and J by 4 bases. Per the germline V gene, CDR1 is MNHNS and CDR2 is SASEGT. The CDR3 extends over 16 amino acids. The CDR3 DNA reads TGTGCCAGCAGTGAGACAGGGAGGATTGGAAATCAGCCCCAGCATTTT. This encodes CASSETGRIGNQPQHF.

Many counts were recorded for this clonotype. The genes are TRBV12-3 or TRBV12-4 and TRBJ2-3, with 9 bases lining up with TRBD2. The ends lost 4 bases at V and 5 bases at J; junction bases unmatched: 1. The CDR3 sequence is 13 residues long. The CDR3 protein is CASSSSGEDTQYF. CDR3 in DNA: TGTGCCAGCAGTTCTAGCGGGGAAGATACGCAGTATTTT.

Many counts were recorded for this clonotype. The chain uses TRBV15 and TRBJ1-3; weak D call: TRBD1 (6 bases). Trimming shortened V by 6 bases and J by 0 bases, and 9 bases separated the two germline ends. The CDR3 consists of 14 residues. Germline loops: CDR1 LNHNV, CDR2 YYDKDF (reference sequence). The CDR3 spells CATRGGLSGNTIYF. In DNA, the CDR3 is TGTGCCACCAGAGGGGGGCTCTCTGGAAACACCATATATTTT. Full variable domain (rest looked up from reference TRBV15 and TRBJ1-3): DAMVIQNPRYQVTQFGKPVTLSCSQTLNHNVMYWYQQKSSQAPKLLFHYYDKDFNNEADTPDNFQSRRPNTSFCFLDIRSPGLGDTAMYLCATRGGLSGNTIYFGEGSWLTVV.

CDR3 nucleotides: TGTGCCGTCAAACAGGGTGGCCAAGAGACCCAGTACTTC. Translated, it gives CAVKQGGQETQYF. V is TRBV10-3 and J is TRBJ2-5; TRBD1 is a possible D gene (6 bases). The CDR3 consists of 13 residues. V gave up 11 bases and J gave up 1 base, with 14 bases separating them. The germline gives CDR1 ENHRY, CDR2 SYGVKD.

This clonotype is medium-sized (0.01 to 0.1%) within its sample. J is TRBJ2-7 and V is TRBV28; D not certain. The CDR3 runs to 13 residues. Germline V gene lookup returns CDR1 MDHEN and CDR2 SYDVKM. Trimming removed 3 bases at V and 5 bases at J, with 11 bases between. The CDR3 is CASSFPEVHEQYF. The DNA for the CDR3 is TGTGCCAGCAGTTTCCCCGAGGTGCACGAGCAGTACTTC.

This clonotype has ten or more counts. V usage is TRBV7-6 and J usage is TRBJ2-5, with 7 bases matching TRBD2. Germline V gene lookup returns CDR1 SGHVS and CDR2 FNYEAQ. With 5 bases clipped from V and 3 bases from J, the junction kept 6 bases outside the gene matches. The CDR3 spans 14 residues. Here the CDR3 DNA reads TGTGCCAGCAGCGAATTTGCGGGGGAAGAGACCCAGTACTTC. Translation: CASSEFAGEETQYF.

This clonotype is medium-sized (0.01 to 0.1%). The CDR3 spells CASSQSGGAGNEQFF. In nucleotides, the CDR3 is TGTGCCAGCAGCCAAAGCGGGGGGGCGGGCAATGAGCAGTTCTTC. The V call is TRBV4-2, the J call TRBJ2-1, with 10 bases matching TRBD2. J gave up 6 bases and V 2 bases, and 4 bases lay outside the gene matches. This CDR3 is 15 amino acids long. CDR1 and CDR2 (germline): LGHNA, YNFKEQ.

In its sample, this clonotype ranks as medium-sized (0.01 to 0.1%). V and J are TRBV30 and TRBJ1-1; D remains unclear. The germline CDR1 and CDR2 sequences are GTSNPN and SVGIG (reference sequence). With 5 bases removed from V and 0 bases from J, the gap between germline ends came to 7 bases. The CDR3 extends over 12 amino acids. The CDR3 region has the DNA TGTGCCTGGGGCCTCATGAACACTGAAGCTTTCTTT. The encoded protein is CAWGLMNTEAFF.

This clonotype was recorded at least ten times. The genes are TRBV12-3 or TRBV12-4 and TRBJ1-5; 8 positions agree with TRBD1. This CDR3 spans 17 amino acids. The V segment lost 6 bases and the J segment 3 bases; nucleotides outside the gene matches: 13. CDR3 in amino acids: CASSIGQGDSTNQPQHF. The CDR3 DNA is TGTGCCAGCAGCATCGGACAGGGAGATTCCACCAATCAGCCCCAGCATTTT.

In this sample, this clonotype turned up many times. This sequence joins TRBV10-3 and TRBJ2-1; D gene unclear. V lost 6 bases to trimming and J lost 9 bases, with 9 bases between them. Germline assignment: CDR1 ENHRY and CDR2 SYGVKD. The CDR3 is 11 residues long. The CDR3, as DNA: TGTGCCATCAGCTCTGGGGTTGAGCAGTTCTTC. Translating gives CAISSGVEQFF.

With respect to this clonotype: A much larger clone sits a single nucleotide away, making a read error possible. This chain connects TRBV20-1 to TRBJ2-3; 8 bases are a match to TRBD1. The CDR3 extends over 14 amino acids. Germline assignment: CDR1 DFQATT and CDR2 SNEGSKA (reference sequence). CDR3 coding DNA: TGCAGTGCTGGGGACAGGCTAACCCGAGATACGCATTATTTT. It encodes CSAGDRLTRDTHYF.

The V gene is TRBV7-8, the J gene TRBJ1-1; maybe TRBD1 (5 bases). This CDR3 spans 12 amino acids. Germline V gene lookup returns CDR1 SGHVS and CDR2 FQNEAQ. The V end was cut by 1 base, the J end by 11 bases, with 11 bases between. The chain's CDR3 is CASSLGSGLAFF. Written as DNA, the CDR3 is TGTGCCAGCAGCTTAGGTTCGGGGCTCGCTTTCTTT.

This chain joins TRBV6-5 and TRBJ2-5, with 7 bases identical to TRBD2. CDR1 is MNHEY and CDR2 is SVGAGI in the germline V gene. V dropped 0 bases and J dropped 5; count of bases not matched to a gene: 3. The CDR3 covers 14 residues. The CDR3 reads CASSYSGGRETQYF. Here the CDR3 DNA reads TGTGCCAGCAGTTACTCGGGGGGGAGGGAGACCCAGTACTTC.

V is TRBV27 and J is TRBJ1-5; TRBD1 is a possible D gene (5 bases). The germline gives CDR1 MNHEY, CDR2 SMNVEV (reference sequence). The CDR3 is made up of 15 amino acids. V lost 6 bases and J lost 0, with 12 bases in between. CDR3: CASRTAVNSNQPQHF. In DNA, the CDR3 is TGTGCCAGCAGGACAGCAGTTAATAGCAATCAGCCCCAGCATTTT.

This clonotype is labeled medium-sized. The chain has TRBV12-3 or TRBV12-4 and TRBJ2-5; unclear D gene. V was cut by 6 bases and J by 7 bases, with 12 bases left in between. CDR3 length: 12 residues. In nucleotides, the CDR3 is TGTGCCAGCAGCCACGACACCTCGACCCAGTACTTC. Residues: CASSHDTSTQYF.

This clonotype was counted ten times or more. The V gene is TRBV5-1, the J gene TRBJ1-1; a weak D match, TRBD1 (5 bases). V lost 4 bases, J lost 1 base, and 11 bases lay in between. Germline V gene data show CDR1 as SGHRS and CDR2 as YFSETQ. The CDR3 has 14 residues. CDR3 in amino acids: CASSTDGGNTEAFF. CDR3 DNA: TGCGCCAGCAGCACGGACGGGGGGAACACTGAAGCTTTCTTT. Looking up the rest from reference TRBV5-1 and TRBJ1-1 gives the full variable domain: KAGVTQTPRYLIKTRGQQVTLSCSPISGHRSVSWYQQTPGQGLQFLFEYFSETQRNKGNFPGRFSGRQFSNSRSEMNVSTLELGDSALYLCASSTDGGNTEAFFGQGTRLTVV.

This clonotype appeared many times. The gene calls are TRBV6-2 or TRBV6-3 and TRBJ2-1; TRBD2 is a possible D gene (5 bases). CDR1 and CDR2 (germline): MNHEY, SVGEGT. The CDR3 is 14 amino acids. Trimming stripped 7 bases from V and 2 bases from J, with 12 bases between. CDR3 bases: TGTGCCAGCACCCCCCTGACTACCTACAATGAGCAGTTCTTC. It codes for CASTPLTTYNEQFF.

This clonotype is labeled medium-sized (0.01 to 0.1%). The J gene is TRBJ2-4, the V gene TRBV5-4; D might be TRBD1 or TRBD2, each matching 5 bases. With 3 bases removed from V and 16 bases from J, the gap between germline ends came to 17 bases. This CDR3 is 12 amino acids long. In germline, CDR1 is SGHNT, CDR2 YYREEE (reference sequence). CDR3 sequence (DNA): TGTGCCAGCAGCTCAGATACGGGACGCTTTTACTTC. The encoded protein is CASSSDTGRFYF.